What follows are 6 T cell receptor beta chains derived from one specimen sequenced in a study of beta chain features in type 1 diabetes (dated by TCRdb to the late 2010s). General conclusions and limits of the study: In all four CD4+ subsets, TCRB CDR3 length was moderately but significantly shorter in type 1 diabetes patients.

The library was produced with the immunoSEQ multiplex PCR assay. The High Capacity cDNA Reverse Transcription Kit was used to reverse transcribe all of the isolated RNA, meaning that expressed TCRB transcripts were what got sequenced. Here the immuneACCESS table is served through TCRdb, limited to in-frame sequences with V and J called. Missing clones are a known gap in these copies; in checked studies unresolved V genes cover under half, and the rest lacks a known reason. Counted in this sample were under 350,000 clones; less than 30% of them appeared once. The ten largest make up more than 0.009% of the sample. These TCRs are of unknown antigen specificity. Sequences were obtained from naive CD4+ T cells from blood. The meaning of the sample's cell subset or site label: true naive CD4+ T cells. The receptors stem from a woman in her thirties with type 1 diabetes.

The chain links TRBV5-1 to TRBJ2-5; maybe TRBD2 (5 bases). V lost 0 bases and J 0 bases, leaving 12 bases between the germline ends. The CDR3 sequence is 16 residues long. From germline, CDR1 is SGHRS and CDR2 YFSETQ. CDR3 nucleotides: TGCGCCAGCAGCTTGGCGAGGGAGTCGTACCAAGAGACCCAGTACTTC. The encoded protein is CASSLARESYQETQYF.

This chain links TRBV29-1 with TRBJ2-1, with TRBD2 matching 10 bases. This CDR3 is 16 amino acids long. Unmatched junction bases numbered 14, after V lost 4 bases and J lost 8 bases. The V gene's germline CDR1 is SQVTM and CDR2 ANQGSEA. CDR3 sequence reads: CSVVRASGSQRDEQFF. For the CDR3, the DNA is TGCAGCGTTGTCCGGGCTAGCGGGAGCCAAAGGGATGAGCAGTTCTTC.

The chain links TRBV5-1 to TRBJ1-2; TRBD1 matches 9 bases. Germline CDR1 SGHRS, CDR2 YFSETQ. Trimming took 3 bases from V and 4 from J; bases not matched to a gene: 1. The CDR3 covers 13 residues. The CDR3 DNA is TGCGCCAGCAGCTCGGACAGGGGCTATGGCTACACCTTC. Residues: CASSSDRGYGYTF.

J is TRBJ1-1 and V is TRBV25-1; TRBD1 aligns across 7 bases. The V gene end was trimmed by 6 bases and the J gene end by 8 bases; junction bases not matched to a gene: 0. The CDR3 contains 10 residues. CDR1 is MGHDK, CDR2 SYGVNS, per germline. In DNA form, the CDR3 reads TGTGCCAGCAGAGGGGGCGAAGCTTTCTTT. Residues: CASRGGEAFF. Full variable domain (missing parts from reference TRBV25-1 and TRBJ1-1): EADIYQTPRYLVIGTGKKITLECSQTMGHDKMYWYQQDPGMELHLIHYSYGVNSTEKGDLSSESTVSRIRTEHFPLTLESARPSHTSQYLCASRGGEAFFGQGTRLTVV.

This chain connects TRBV29-1 to TRBJ2-7, with 9 bases identical to TRBD1. The J segment lost 2 bases and the V segment lost 4 bases, leaving 3 bases of the junction unmatched. The CDR3 is 13 residues long. Germline V gene data show CDR1 as SQVTM and CDR2 as ANQGSEA. The CDR3 DNA is TGCAGCGTTGTGGGACAGGGACCCTACGAGCAGTACTTC. Protein sequence: CSVVGQGPYEQYF.

The chain couples TRBV28 to TRBJ2-5; 8 positions match TRBD1. Germline V gene sequence: CDR1 MDHEN, CDR2 SYDVKM. J lost 5 bases, V lost 6 bases, and 5 bases had no gene match. The CDR3 runs to 13 residues. Here the CDR3 reads CASRKQGDETQYF. In DNA form, the CDR3 reads TGTGCCAGCAGAAAACAGGGGGACGAGACCCAGTACTTC.